Below, 9 T cell receptor beta chains from the same sample are listed, as sequenced in a study of CD4+ T cells in melanoma. Profiling relied on immunoSEQ multiplex PCR, and the TCRdb table lists in-frame clones only, not all of them. The table lists 20,000 to 25,000 clones, about four fifths of them singletons, with 3.6% in the top ten. Sample: cells from a culture (not recorded whether cultured in vitro). The receptors stem from a human donor with melanoma.

This chain connects TRBV5-1 to TRBJ2-4, with 11 bases fitting TRBD2. The ends lost 3 bases at V and 0 bases at J; junction bases unmatched: 14. Germline V lookup: CDR1 SGHRS, CDR2 YFSETQ. This CDR3 spans 20 amino acids. The CDR3 loop is CASSYGGVWTSGLAKNIQYF. The CDR3, as DNA: TGCGCCAGCAGCTACGGTGGAGTCTGGACTAGCGGGCTAGCCAAAAACATTCAGTACTTC.

V gene TRBV5-1 combines with J gene TRBJ2-6, with TRBD1 matching 8 bases. J lost 0 bases, V lost 4 bases, and 9 bases had no gene match. Germline V gives CDR1 SGHRS, CDR2 YFSETQ. There are 18 residues in the CDR3. The DNA of the CDR3 is TGCGCCAGCAGCACCGCCGGGACAGGCGGCTCTGGGGCCAACGTCCTGACTTTC. Translated, it gives CASSTAGTGGSGANVLTF.

This chain connects TRBV7-9 to TRBJ1-4; possible D gene TRBD1, 6 bases. Trimming took 5 bases from V and 0 from J, leaving 10 bases between them. The germline V gene has CDR1 SEHNR and CDR2 FQNEAQ (reference sequence). The CDR3 is 15 residues long. This chain's CDR3 is CASSINRATNEKLFF. The CDR3 DNA reads as TGTGCCAGCAGCATAAACAGGGCAACTAATGAAAAACTGTTTTTT.

This sequence joins TRBV30 and TRBJ1-1, with no clear D. This CDR3 is built from 12 residues. V was cut by 5 bases and J by 5 bases, with 12 bases left in between. Per the germline V gene, CDR1 is GTSNPN and CDR2 is SVGIG (reference sequence). The CDR3 DNA is TGTGCCTGGGCTCCGGGAGGGACTGAAGCTTTCTTT. Its translation: CAWAPGGTEAFF.

The chain combines TRBV5-4 with TRBJ1-5, with 7 bases fitting TRBD1. The length of the CDR3 is 15 residues. The V segment lost 0 bases and the J segment 6 bases; nucleotides outside the gene matches: 6. The germline V gene has CDR1 SGHNT and CDR2 YYREEE (reference sequence). CDR3 coding DNA: TGTGCCAGCAGCTTGGGTGGACAGGTGGGTCAGCCCCAGCATTTT. It codes for CASSLGGQVGQPQHF.

V is TRBV5-1 and J is TRBJ1-3; unclear D gene. Trimming left V 0 bases short and J 0 bases short, with 4 bases between. The CDR3 totals 14 residues. CDR1 and CDR2 (germline): SGHRS, YFSETQ. The CDR3 loop reads CASSLASSGNTIYF. As DNA, the CDR3 is TGCGCCAGCAGCTTGGCCAGCTCTGGAAACACCATATATTTT.

This clone appeared a few times. V is TRBV2 and J is TRBJ1-2; tentatively, D is TRBD1 (5 bases). There are 13 residues in the CDR3. V was pared by 2 bases and J by 2 bases, with 6 bases between. Germline loops: CDR1 SNHLY, CDR2 FYNNEI. Here the CDR3 reads CASSERDNYGYTF. DNA of the CDR3: TGTGCCAGCAGTGAAAGGGACAACTATGGCTACACCTTC.

The chain joins TRBV4-2 to TRBJ2-2; 8 positions match TRBD1. The CDR3 runs 15 residues. V shed 4 bases, J shed 7 bases, and the junction held 8 bases outside the gene matches. Per germline, CDR1 LGHNA and CDR2 YNFKEQ. CDR3 residues: CASSPWTGTIGELFF. Here the CDR3 DNA reads TGTGCCAGCAGCCCGTGGACAGGGACGATCGGGGAGCTGTTTTTT.

This rearrangement joins TRBV7-2 to TRBJ2-1; 12 positions match TRBD2. J gave up 7 bases and V 2 bases, and 6 bases lay outside the gene matches. CDR3 length: 16 residues. Germline V gene sequence: CDR1 SGHTA, CDR2 FQGNSA. The DNA of the CDR3 is TGTGCCAGCAGCTTACTAGCGGGGGGGATCATGAATGAGCAGTTCTTC. The encoded protein is CASSLLAGGIMNEQFF.